The 16 T cell receptor beta chains listed next were all sequenced from one sample in a study of cytomegalovirus exposure and HLA in healthy donors. 60 Vbeta and 13 Jbeta primers were used in PCR. The assay was immunoSEQ multiplex PCR, and TCRdb's table has in-frame clones only and misses some. The table includes around 180,000 clones, 84% detected once. The sample comprised PBMCs. The receptors shown here come from a man in his late teens or twenties in good health and CMV-seronegative.

CDR3 sequence reads: CSVEDRWGGPNEQFF. CDR3 bases: TGCAGCGTTGAAGATCGTTGGGGGGGCCCCAATGAGCAGTTCTTC. The chain uses TRBV29-1 and TRBJ2-1; TRBD2 is a possible D gene (7 bases). Germline V gene data show CDR1 as SQVTM and CDR2 as ANQGSEA. The CDR3 spans 15 residues. V was shortened by 0 bases and J by 6 bases, with 15 bases between the two germline ends.

This clone has just one count. The J gene is TRBJ1-5, the V gene TRBV7-9; D gene unclear. The CDR3 length is 14 residues. Germline CDR1 and CDR2: SEHNR and FQNEAQ (reference sequence). V was pared by 5 bases and J by 8 bases, with 16 bases between. For the CDR3, the DNA is TGTGCCAGCAGCCGCTTGATCGGGGAAAAGCCCCAGCATTTT. Its translation is CASSRLIGEKPQHF.

V usage is TRBV6-1 and J usage is TRBJ1-5; D might be TRBD1 (6 bases). The V end was cut by 2 bases, the J end by 4 bases, with 12 bases between. Germline V gene lookup returns CDR1 MNHNS and CDR2 SASEGT. This CDR3 is 15 amino acids long. The CDR3 here is CASSELGQTNQPQHF. In DNA form, the CDR3 reads TGTGCCAGCAGTGAACTTGGACAGACTAATCAGCCCCAGCATTTT.

This rearrangement joins TRBV7-9 to TRBJ2-5; D not resolved. The germline V gene encodes CDR1 SEHNR and CDR2 FQNEAQ (reference sequence). Trimming removed 0 bases at V and 5 bases at J, with 4 bases between. This CDR3 has 12 amino acids. CDR3 sequence: CASSLAGETQYF. The CDR3 region has the DNA TGTGCCAGCAGCTTAGCGGGCGAGACCCAGTACTTC.

This clone was recorded only once. The V and J genes are TRBV11-2 and TRBJ2-7; TRBD1 matches at 9 bases. Germline V gene sequence: CDR1 SGHAT, CDR2 FQNNGV. Trimming took 6 bases from V and 12 from J; bases not matched to a gene: 30. This CDR3 comprises 19 residues. CDR3 loop: CASRPINNRGRDKWGRPYF. CDR3 nucleotides: TGTGCCAGCAGACCTATAAACAACAGGGGGCGAGACAAGTGGGGTCGTCCGTACTTC. Variable domain in full (rest from reference TRBV11-2 and TRBJ2-7): EAGVAQSPRYKIIEKRQSVAFWCNPISGHATLYWYQQILGQGPKLLIQFQNNGVVDDSQLPKDRFSAERLKGVDSTLKIQPAKLEDSAVYLCASRPINNRGRDKWGRPYFGPGTRLTVT.

This clone was observed a few times. The V and J genes are TRBV7-8 and TRBJ1-2; the match to TRBD1 covers 8 bases. CDR3 length: 15 amino acids. From germline, CDR1 is SGHVS and CDR2 FQNEAQ. J gave up 4 bases and V 2 bases, and 6 bases lay outside the gene matches. CDR3 amino acids: CASSLRQGASYGYTF. The CDR3, as DNA: TGTGCCAGCAGCTTAAGGCAGGGGGCTTCCTATGGCTACACCTTC.

V is TRBV5-6 and J is TRBJ1-4; the match to TRBD1 covers 10 bases. V was pared by 4 bases and J by 6 bases, with 6 bases of the junction left unmatched. Germline V gives CDR1 SGHDT, CDR2 YYEEEE. CDR3 length equals 15 residues. The CDR3 coding sequence is TGTGCCAGCAGCCGGCCAGGGACAGGGGATGAAAAACTGTTTTTT. Protein sequence: CASSRPGTGDEKLFF.

The CDR3 sequence is CASSLVDRGGAGELFF. Here the CDR3 DNA reads TGTGCCAGCAGCTTGGTTGACAGGGGTGGAGCTGGGGAGCTGTTTTTT. The chain has TRBV5-4 and TRBJ2-2; 8 positions agree with TRBD1. Trimming took 0 bases from V and 8 from J; bases not matched to a gene: 9. The CDR3 is 16 amino acids. Germline CDR1 and CDR2: SGHNT and YYREEE (reference sequence).

This chain joins TRBV7-9 and TRBJ2-2, with D unclear. CDR1 is SEHNR and CDR2 is FQNEAQ in the germline V gene (reference sequence). V lost 7 bases and J lost 6, with 9 bases in between. The CDR3 has 12 residues. The CDR3 reads CASTSRSGELFF. CDR3 nucleotide sequence: TGTGCCAGCACAAGCCGGTCCGGGGAGCTGTTTTTT.

The rearrangement links TRBV18 to TRBJ2-7; 9 nucleotides agree with TRBD1. This CDR3 has 14 residues. From germline, CDR1 is KGHSH and CDR2 LQKENI. V gave up 6 bases and J gave up 7 bases; unmatched junction bases: 10. The CDR3 sequence is CASSHGSGTGEQYF. The CDR3 DNA follows: TGTGCCAGCTCGCACGGCTCCGGGACAGGGGAGCAGTACTTC.

The rearrangement links TRBV2 to TRBJ2-6, with D possibly being TRBD1 (6 bases). The V end was cut by 6 bases, the J end by 2 bases, with 11 bases between. The length of the CDR3 is 15 residues. Germline CDR1 and CDR2: SNHLY and FYNNEI. The CDR3 DNA reads TGTGCCAGCAGCCCAGGGGCGCCTGGGGCCAACGTCCTGACTTTC. As protein: CASSPGAPGANVLTF.

The V gene is TRBV4-1, the J gene TRBJ1-3; perhaps TRBD1 as D (6 bases). Germline V gives CDR1 MGHRA, CDR2 YSYEKL. V was trimmed by 3 bases and J by 3 bases, leaving 6 bases between them. CDR3 size: 13 residues. The CDR3 protein is CASSHRGGNTIYF. CDR3 in DNA: TGCGCCAGCAGCCACAGGGGTGGAAACACCATATATTTT.

The rearrangement links TRBV6-1 to TRBJ2-1, with a possible D match to TRBD1 (5 bases). The CDR3 spans 15 residues. V lost 5 bases, J lost 13 bases, and 24 bases lay in between. Germline CDR1 is MNHNS and CDR2 is SASEGT. The CDR3 reads CASSSRETSINNQFF. CDR3 DNA: TGTGCCAGCAGTAGCAGGGAAACATCAATCAATAATCAGTTCTTC.

V usage is TRBV5-1 and J usage is TRBJ1-1; 8 bases map to TRBD1. The V gene's germline CDR1 is SGHRS and CDR2 YFSETQ. The CDR3 is 14 residues long. V gave up 4 bases and J gave up 5 bases; unmatched junction bases: 7. CDR3 sequence: CASSIGTGGTEAFF. DNA for the CDR3: TGCGCCAGCAGCATCGGGACAGGTGGGACTGAAGCTTTCTTT.

The chain has TRBV11-1 and TRBJ2-1, with 7 bases matching TRBD1. Germline assignment: CDR1 SGHAT and CDR2 FQDESV (reference sequence). The CDR3 runs 16 residues. V lost 6 bases, J lost 0 bases, and 8 bases stayed unmatched. CDR3 sequence reads: CASRPTGFSSYNEQFF. In DNA form, the CDR3 reads TGTGCCAGCAGGCCGACAGGGTTTAGCTCCTACAATGAGCAGTTCTTC.

The chain links TRBV28 to TRBJ2-7; 10 bases line up with TRBD2. Unmatched junction bases numbered 15, after V lost 7 bases and J lost 0 bases. The CDR3 totals 18 residues. Germline values: CDR1 MDHEN, CDR2 SYDVKM. For the CDR3, the DNA is TGTGCCAGCATAACGTCTAGACTAGCGGGTGGAAGCTCCTACGAGCAGTACTTC. This encodes CASITSRLAGGSSYEQYF.